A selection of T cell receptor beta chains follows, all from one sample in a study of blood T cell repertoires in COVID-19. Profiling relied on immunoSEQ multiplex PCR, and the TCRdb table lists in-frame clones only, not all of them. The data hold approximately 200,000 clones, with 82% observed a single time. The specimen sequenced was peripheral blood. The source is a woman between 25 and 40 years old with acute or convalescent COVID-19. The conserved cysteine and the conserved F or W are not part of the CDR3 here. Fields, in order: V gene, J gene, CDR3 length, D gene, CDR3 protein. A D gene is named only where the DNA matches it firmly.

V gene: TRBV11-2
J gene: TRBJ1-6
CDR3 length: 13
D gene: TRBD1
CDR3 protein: ASHTQGARNSPLH

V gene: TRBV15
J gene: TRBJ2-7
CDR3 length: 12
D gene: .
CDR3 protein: ATSREQGPYEQY

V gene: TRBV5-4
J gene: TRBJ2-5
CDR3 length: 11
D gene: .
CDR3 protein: ASSITMVETQY

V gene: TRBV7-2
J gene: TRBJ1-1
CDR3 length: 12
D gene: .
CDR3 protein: ASSLHRTNTEAF

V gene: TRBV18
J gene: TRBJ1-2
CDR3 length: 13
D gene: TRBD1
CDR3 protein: ASSPRDRLNYGYT

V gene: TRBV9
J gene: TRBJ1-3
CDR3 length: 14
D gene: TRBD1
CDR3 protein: ASSVVGDSTGNTIY

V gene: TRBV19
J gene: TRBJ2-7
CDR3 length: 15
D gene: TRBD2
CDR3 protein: ASSMSSSGSSSYEQY

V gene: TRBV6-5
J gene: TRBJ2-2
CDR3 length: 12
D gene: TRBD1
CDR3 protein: ASSSGQGYGELF

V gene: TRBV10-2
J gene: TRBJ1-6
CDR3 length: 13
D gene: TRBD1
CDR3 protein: ASSLGTGGSSPLH

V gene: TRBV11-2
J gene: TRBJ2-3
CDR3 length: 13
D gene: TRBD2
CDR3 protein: ASSLDGGSTDTQY

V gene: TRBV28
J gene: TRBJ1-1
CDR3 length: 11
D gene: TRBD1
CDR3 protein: ASSFSDRVEAF

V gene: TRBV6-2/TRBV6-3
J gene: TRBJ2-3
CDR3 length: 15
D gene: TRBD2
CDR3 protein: ASSHGLAGALTDTQY

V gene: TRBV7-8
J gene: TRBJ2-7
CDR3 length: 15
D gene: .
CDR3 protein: ASSPASTVPSSYEQY

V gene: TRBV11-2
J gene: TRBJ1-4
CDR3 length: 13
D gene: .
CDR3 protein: ASSSTRSTNEKLF

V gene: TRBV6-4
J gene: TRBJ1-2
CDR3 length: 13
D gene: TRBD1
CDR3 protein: ASSDSGTGSDGYT

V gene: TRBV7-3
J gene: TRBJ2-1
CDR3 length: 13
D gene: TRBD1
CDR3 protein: ASTPGTGGYNEQF

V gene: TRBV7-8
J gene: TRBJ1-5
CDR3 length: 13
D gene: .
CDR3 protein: ASSLIQADNQPQH

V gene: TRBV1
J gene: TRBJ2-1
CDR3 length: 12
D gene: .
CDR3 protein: TSKMTDSYNEQF

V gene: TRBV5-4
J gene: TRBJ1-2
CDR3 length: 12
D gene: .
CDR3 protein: ASSSKDGSIGYT

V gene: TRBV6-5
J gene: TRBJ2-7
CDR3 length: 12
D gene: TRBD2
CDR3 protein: ASSRFSGDNEQY

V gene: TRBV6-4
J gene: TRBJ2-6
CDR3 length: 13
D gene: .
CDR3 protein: ASTEGTDGANVLT

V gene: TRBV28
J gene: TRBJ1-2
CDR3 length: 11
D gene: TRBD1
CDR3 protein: ASNRGGNYGYT

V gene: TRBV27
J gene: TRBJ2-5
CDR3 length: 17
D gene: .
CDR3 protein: ASSLLTPKSGRQQETQY

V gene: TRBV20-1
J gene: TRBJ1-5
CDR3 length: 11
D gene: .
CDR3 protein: SASRGSNQPQH

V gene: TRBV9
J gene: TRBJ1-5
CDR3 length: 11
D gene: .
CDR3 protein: ASQGGSNQPQH

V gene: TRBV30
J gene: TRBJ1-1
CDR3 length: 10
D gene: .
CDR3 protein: AWGTANTEAF

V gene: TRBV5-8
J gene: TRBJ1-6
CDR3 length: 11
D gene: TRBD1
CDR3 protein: ASSGTGGSPLH

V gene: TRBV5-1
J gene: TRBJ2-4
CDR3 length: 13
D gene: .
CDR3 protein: ASSFYSGAKNIQY

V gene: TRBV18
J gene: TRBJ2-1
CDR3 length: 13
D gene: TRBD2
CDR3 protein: ASFPGLASYNEQF

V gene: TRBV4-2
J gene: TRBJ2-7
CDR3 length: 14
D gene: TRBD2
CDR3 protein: ASSQELAGGRYEQY

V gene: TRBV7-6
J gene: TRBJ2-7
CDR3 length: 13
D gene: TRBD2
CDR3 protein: ASSLGTREYYEQY

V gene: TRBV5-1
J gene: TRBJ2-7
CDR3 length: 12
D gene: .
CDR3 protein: ASSPAQGTYEQY

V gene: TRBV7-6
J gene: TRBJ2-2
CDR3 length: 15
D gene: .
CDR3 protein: ASSSKGQGWYTGELF

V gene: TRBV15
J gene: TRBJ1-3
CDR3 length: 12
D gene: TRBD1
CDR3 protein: ATSTRDSRNTIY

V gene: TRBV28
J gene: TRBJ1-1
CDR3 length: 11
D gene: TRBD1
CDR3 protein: ASRRGLNTEAF

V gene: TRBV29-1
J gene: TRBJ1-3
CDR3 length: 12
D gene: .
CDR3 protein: SVDERERGNTIY

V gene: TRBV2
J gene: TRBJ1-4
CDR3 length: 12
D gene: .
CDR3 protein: ASSSARSGEKLF

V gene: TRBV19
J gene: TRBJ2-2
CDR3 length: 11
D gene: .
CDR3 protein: ASNGGDTGELF

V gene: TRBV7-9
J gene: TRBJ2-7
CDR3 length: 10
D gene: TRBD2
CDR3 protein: ASETSGRLQY

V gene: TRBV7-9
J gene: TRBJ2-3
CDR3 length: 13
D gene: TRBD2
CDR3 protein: ASTLGLAGNDTQY

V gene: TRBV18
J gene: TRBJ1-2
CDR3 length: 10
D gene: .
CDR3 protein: ASSRGGYGYT

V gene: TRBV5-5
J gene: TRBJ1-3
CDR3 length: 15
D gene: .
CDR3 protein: ASSLGGERTSGNTIY

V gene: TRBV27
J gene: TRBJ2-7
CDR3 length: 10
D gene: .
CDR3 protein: ASSPDYLEQY

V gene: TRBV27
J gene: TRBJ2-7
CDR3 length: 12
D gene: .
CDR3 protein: ASSPTDFPYEQY

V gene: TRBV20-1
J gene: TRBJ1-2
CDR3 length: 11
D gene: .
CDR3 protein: SASQASNYGYT

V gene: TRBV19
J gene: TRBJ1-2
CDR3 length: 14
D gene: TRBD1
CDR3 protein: ASSVPGQGSINGYT

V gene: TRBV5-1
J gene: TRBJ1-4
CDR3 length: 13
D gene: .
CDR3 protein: ASSLGYGGSEKLF

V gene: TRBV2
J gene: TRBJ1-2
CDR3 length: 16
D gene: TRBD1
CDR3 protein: ASSFPGQGGLLNYGYT

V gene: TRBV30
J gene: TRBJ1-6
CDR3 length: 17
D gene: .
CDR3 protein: AWSVRPLGVMTGNSPLH

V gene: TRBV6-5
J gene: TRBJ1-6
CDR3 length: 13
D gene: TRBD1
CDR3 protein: ASSVGQANNSPLH

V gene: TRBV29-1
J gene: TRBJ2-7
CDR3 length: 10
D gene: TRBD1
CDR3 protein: SVRTGTYEQY

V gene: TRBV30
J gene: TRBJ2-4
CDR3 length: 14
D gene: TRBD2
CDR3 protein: AWSVGLTSGKNIQY

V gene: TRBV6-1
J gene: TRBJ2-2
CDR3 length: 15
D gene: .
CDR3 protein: ASSAPPPDSNTGELF